The 5 T cell receptor beta chains below come from one sample, sequenced in a study of blood T cell repertoires in COVID-19. The repertoire was sequenced with immunoSEQ multiplex PCR; TCRdb's copy has only in-frame clones and lacks some. The sample yields under 300,000 clones, about 86% seen once. What was sequenced was PBMCs or T cells enriched from blood (not recorded which). The source of these receptors is a middle-aged man who had recovered from COVID-19.

The chain uses TRBV7-2 and TRBJ2-2, with D possibly matching TRBD1 (5 bases). Germline V gene lookup returns CDR1 SGHTA and CDR2 FQGNSA. The germline V and J ends were trimmed by 1 base and 7 bases, with 13 bases remaining between them. CDR3 size: 15 residues. The CDR3 here is CASSLVAGQGGELFF. The CDR3 DNA reads as TGTGCCAGCAGCTTAGTCGCAGGGCAGGGCGGGGAGCTGTTTTTT.

This chain connects TRBV27 to TRBJ1-6; D unclear. V was cut by 7 bases and J by 11 bases, with 18 bases left in between. Germline V gene sequence: CDR1 MNHEY, CDR2 SMNVEV (reference sequence). The CDR3 runs 14 residues. CDR3 bases: TGTGCCAGCACCCGTTCCCCACTAATGGCACCCCTCCACTTT. The encoded protein is CASTRSPLMAPLHF.

The CDR3 loop is CASSVEAIAGDNEQFF. CDR3 in DNA: TGTGCCAGCAGCGTAGAAGCGATAGCGGGGGACAATGAGCAGTTCTTC. The chain carries TRBV9 and TRBJ2-1; 9 bases agree with TRBD2. Unmatched junction bases numbered 6, after V lost 0 bases and J lost 5 bases. This CDR3 region has 16 residues. Germline CDR1 reads SGDLS; CDR2 reads YYNGEE.

The CDR3 protein is CASIRGANYGYTF. DNA of the CDR3: TGTGCCAGCATCCGGGGGGCGAACTATGGCTACACCTTC. V is TRBV28 and J is TRBJ1-2; D is perhaps TRBD1 (6 bases). In germline, CDR1 is MDHEN, CDR2 SYDVKM. The CDR3 length is 13 residues. V lost 7 bases and J 2 bases, leaving 11 bases between the germline ends.

The genes are TRBV15 and TRBJ2-7, with 9 nucleotides matching TRBD1. Per germline, CDR1 LNHNV and CDR2 YYDKDF (reference sequence). The CDR3 loop spans 16 amino acids. V dropped 1 base and J dropped 3; count of bases not matched to a gene: 7. CDR3: CATSRGGQGKFYEQYF. The CDR3, as DNA: TGTGCCACCAGCAGAGGGGGACAGGGAAAATTCTACGAGCAGTACTTC. Drawing the rest from reference TRBV15 and TRBJ2-7, the complete variable domain is DAMVIQNPRYQVTQFGKPVTLSCSQTLNHNVMYWYQQKSSQAPKLLFHYYDKDFNNEADTPDNFQSRRPNTSFCFLDIRSPGLGDTAMYLCATSRGGQGKFYEQYFGPGTRLTVT.